The T cell receptor beta chain under discussion was sequenced for a study of long-term antiretroviral therapy in people with HIV. Study-level findings and limits: The study lacked data on ART adherence, viral resistance or therapy changes. Older ART regimens may have been in use when blood was drawn between the mid-2000s and the late 2010s. Regardless of time point, clones expanded before ART dominated the repertoire.

With respect to this clone: What it binds is unknown.

Assay version v3.0 of immunoSEQ was used, and it was run at survey level. Here immunoSEQ multiplex PCR was the method, and the copy in TCRdb shows in-frame clones only, minus some. Of 20,000 to 25,000 clones in the sample, approximately 83% were seen once. Germline values: CDR1 GTSNPN, CDR2 SVGIG (reference sequence). Between the trimmed V and J ends, which lost 5 bases and 0 bases, there was a span of 12 bases. The CDR3 contains 14 residues. The receptor was isolated from a man aged 30 to 45 with HIV. The chain links TRBV30 to TRBJ2-3; tentatively, D is TRBD1 (6 bases). The input for sequencing was unsorted PBMCs, taken about 4.1 years after starting antiretroviral therapy. For the CDR3, the DNA is TGTGCCTGGGTACAGGGAACTAGCACAGATACGCAGTATTTT. Its protein is CAWVQGTSTDTQYF.